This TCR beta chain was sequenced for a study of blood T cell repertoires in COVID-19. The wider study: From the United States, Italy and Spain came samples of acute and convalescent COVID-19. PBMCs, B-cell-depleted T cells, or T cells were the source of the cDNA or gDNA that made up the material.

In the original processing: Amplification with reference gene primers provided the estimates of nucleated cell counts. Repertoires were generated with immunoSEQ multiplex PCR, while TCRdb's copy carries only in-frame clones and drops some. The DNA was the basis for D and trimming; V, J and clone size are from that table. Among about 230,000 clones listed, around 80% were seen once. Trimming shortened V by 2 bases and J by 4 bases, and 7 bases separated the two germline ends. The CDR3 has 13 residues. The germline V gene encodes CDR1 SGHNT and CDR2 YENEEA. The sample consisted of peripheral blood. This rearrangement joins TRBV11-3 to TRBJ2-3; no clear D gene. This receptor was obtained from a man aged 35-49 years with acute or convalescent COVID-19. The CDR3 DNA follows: TGTGCCAGCAGCTTACAGTCAGCAGATACGCAGTATTTT. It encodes CASSLQSADTQYF.